A selection of T cell receptor beta chains follows, all from one sample in a study of siplizumab effects on memory and regulatory T cells. Repertoires were generated with immunoSEQ multiplex PCR, while TCRdb's copy carries only in-frame clones and drops some. The data contain 80,000 to 130,000 clones, 94% of them singletons. The specimen sequenced was Tregs sorted from blood. The origin of the receptors is a human donor in good health. The CDR3 runs from the conserved cysteine through the conserved F or W. A D gene is named only where the DNA matches it firmly. Size is stated for part of the rows, as once, few or many counts, or as a class when the clone is expanded.

TRBJ1-1,TRBV4-2,TRBD1,.,CAGSRGQGVNTEAFF,TGTGCCGGCAGCCGCGGACAGGGCGTGAACACTGAAGCTTTCTTT
TRBJ2-1,TRBV11-2,.,.,CASSREGGGNTEQFF,TGTGCCAGCAGCCGCGAGGGAGGGGGTAATACTGAGCAGTTCTTC
TRBJ2-1,TRBV19,TRBD2,.,CASIGSGRLYEQFF,TGTGCCAGTATTGGTAGCGGGAGGTTATATGAGCAGTTCTTC
TRBJ2-6,TRBV6-1,.,.,CASSYGVLTF,TGTGCCAGCAGTTACGGCGTCCTGACTTTC
TRBJ2-7,TRBV28,TRBD1,.,CASSFLGTGVYEQYF,TGTGCCAGCAGTTTCCTAGGGACAGGGGTTTACGAGCAGTACTTC
TRBJ2-3,TRBV7-9,TRBD2,once,CASSPRLAPGTDTQYF,TGTGCCAGCAGCCCCCGACTAGCCCCTGGCACAGATACGCAGTATTTT
TRBJ1-2,TRBV18,.,.,CASSPRSSPYGYTF,TGTGCCAGCTCACCACGAAGCAGCCCGTATGGCTACACCTTC
TRBJ2-3,TRBV28,TRBD2,.,CASSLSLPWTSGIADTQYF,TGTGCCAGCAGTTTATCCCTCCCGTGGACTAGCGGGATCGCAGATACGCAGTATTTT
TRBJ2-7,TRBV7-9,.,once,CASSLARVSYEQYF,TGTGCCAGCAGCTTAGCCCGGGTTTCCTACGAGCAGTACTTC
TRBJ1-5,TRBV27,.,.,CASSADRYSNQPQHF,TGTGCCAGCAGTGCGGACAGATATAGCAATCAGCCCCAGCATTTT
TRBJ1-2,TRBV19,TRBD1,.,CASNPMTGFGGYTF,TGTGCCAGTAACCCGATGACAGGGTTCGGTGGCTACACCTTC
TRBJ1-5,TRBV2,.,.,CASSPLNREQPQHF,TGTGCCAGCAGTCCCCTTAACAGAGAACAGCCCCAGCATTTT
TRBJ2-2,TRBV18,TRBD2,.,CASSPTRTSGRALPVGELFF,TGTGCCAGCTCACCAACTCGGACTAGCGGGAGGGCGCTCCCGGTCGGGGAGCTGTTTTTT
TRBJ2-7,TRBV6-1,.,.,CASSKKGNSGHEKYF,TGTGCCAGCAGTAAAAAGGGTAATAGCGGCCATGAAAAGTACTTC
TRBJ2-3,TRBV30,.,.,CAWSRGNRDTQYF,TGTGCCTGGAGTAGAGGGAATCGGGATACGCAGTATTTT
TRBJ2-7,TRBV5-1,.,.,CASSPPWGEQYF,TGCGCCAGCAGCCCCCCATGGGGAGAGCAGTACTTC
TRBJ2-1,TRBV14,.,.,CASSQRRLRDDEQFF,TGTGCCAGCAGCCAACGCCGGTTGCGGGACGATGAGCAGTTCTTC
TRBJ2-7,TRBV19,TRBD2,.,CASSIGGTSASYEQYF,TGTGCCAGTAGTATAGGAGGGACTAGCGCAAGCTACGAGCAGTACTTC
TRBJ2-2,TRBV5-6,TRBD2,.,CASRTSIEGLAGGRELFF,TGTGCCAGCAGAACATCTATTGAGGGACTAGCGGGAGGGCGGGAGCTGTTTTTT
TRBJ2-6,TRBV29-1,.,once,CSVGLVQANVLTF,TGCAGCGTTGGCCTAGTACAAGCCAACGTCCTGACTTTC
TRBJ2-2,TRBV29-1,TRBD1,once,CSASTGTVNTGELFF,TGCAGCGCCTCCACCGGGACAGTTAACACCGGGGAGCTGTTTTTT
TRBJ2-5,TRBV6-5,.,.,CASSSTLAQQRETQYF,TGTGCCAGCAGTTCAACTTTGGCCCAACAAAGAGAGACCCAGTACTTC
TRBJ1-1,TRBV28,.,.,CAVNRLHGLEAFF,TGTGCCGTCAACCGCCTACACGGTTTAGAAGCTTTCTTT
TRBJ2-1,TRBV5-6,.,.,CASSKRAEQFF,TGTGCCAGCAGCAAGCGGGCTGAGCAGTTCTTC
TRBJ2-3,TRBV28,.,few,CASSALVGTQYF,TGTGCCAGCAGCGCCCTAGTCGGTACGCAGTATTTT
TRBJ1-3,TRBV7-9,TRBD1,few,CASSQDRVSGNTIYF,TGTGCCAGCAGCCAGGACAGGGTCTCTGGAAACACCATATATTTT
TRBJ2-1,TRBV7-2,.,.,CASSVGIRGNEQFF,TGTGCCAGCAGCGTTGGGATAAGGGGAAATGAGCAGTTCTTC
TRBJ1-4,TRBV15,TRBD1,.,CATSRDRGDSGEKLFF,TGTGCCACCAGCAGAGACCGGGGGGACAGCGGTGAAAAACTGTTTTTT
TRBJ2-1,TRBV27,TRBD2,.,CASTLPGTSLDEQFF,TGTGCCAGCACGCTCCCCGGGACTAGTTTGGATGAGCAGTTCTTC
TRBJ2-7,TRBV18,.,.,CASSPVSGVHEQYF,TGTGCCAGCTCACCAGTGTCAGGGGTCCACGAGCAGTACTTC
TRBJ1-1,TRBV19,.,.,CASRKVGFERAEAFF,TGTGCCAGTAGAAAGGTCGGGTTCGAGAGGGCTGAAGCTTTCTTT
TRBJ2-7,TRBV18,.,.,CASSPRTTEQYF,TGTGCCAGCTCACCCAGGACAACCGAGCAGTACTTC
TRBJ2-7,TRBV19,TRBD2,.,CASHSGGSGEQYF,TGTGCCAGTCACTCCGGCGGGAGTGGCGAGCAGTACTTC
TRBJ2-5,TRBV9,TRBD1,.,CASSVVVTGGFETQYF,TGTGCCAGCAGCGTAGTGGTGACAGGGGGCTTCGAGACCCAGTACTTC
TRBJ2-3,TRBV20-1,.,.,CSARDSDTQYF,TGCAGTGCTAGAGATTCTGATACGCAGTATTTT
TRBJ1-4,TRBV5-1,.,.,CASSLGGDPSEKLFF,TGCGCCAGCAGCTTGGGGGGGGACCCGAGTGAAAAACTGTTTTTT
TRBJ2-7,TRBV9,.,.,CASSATGTSHEQYF,TGTGCCAGCAGCGCGACCGGGACTTCCCACGAGCAGTACTTC
TRBJ2-7,TRBV7-9,.,.,CASSSRQAIYEQYF,TGTGCCAGCAGCTCGCGACAGGCGATCTACGAGCAGTACTTC
TRBJ1-2,TRBV28,TRBD1,.,CASSSSDRDGYTF,TGTGCCAGCAGTTCCTCAGACAGGGACGGCTACACCTTC
TRBJ2-5,TRBV21-1,.,.,CASSKGFEETQYF,TGTGCCAGCAGCAAAGGCTTCGAAGAGACCCAGTACTTC
TRBJ1-5,TRBV4-2,.,.,CASSQVGHSNQPQHF,TGTGCCAGCAGCCAAGTGGGCCATAGCAATCAGCCCCAGCATTTT
TRBJ1-5,TRBV19,.,few,CASSMKQPSNQPQHF,TGTGCCAGTAGTATGAAGCAGCCTAGCAATCAGCCCCAGCATTTT
TRBJ2-1,TRBV10-2,TRBD2,.,CATKRGLAGISSYNEQFF,TGCGCCACTAAAAGGGGACTAGCGGGAATCAGCTCCTACAATGAGCAGTTCTTC
TRBJ1-2,TRBV28,.,.,CASLAQGHGYTF,TGTGCCAGCTTGGCCCAGGGCCATGGCTACACCTTC
TRBJ2-2,TRBV7-3,.,.,CASSLRRTGELFF,TGTGCCAGCAGCTTAAGGCGAACCGGGGAGCTGTTTTTT
TRBJ2-3,TRBV5-4,.,.,CASSLVGAGTDTQYF,TGTGCCAGCAGCTTGGTGGGTGCGGGCACAGATACGCAGTATTTT
TRBJ2-7,TRBV18,.,.,CASSPRQSEQYF,TGTGCCAGCTCACCGCGGCAGTCCGAGCAGTACTTC
TRBJ2-5,TRBV5-1,.,.,CASRQGRGLGQETQYF,TGCGCCAGCAGACAGGGACGGGGTCTCGGCCAAGAGACCCAGTACTTC
TRBJ2-6,TRBV11-2,.,.,CASSLGGYGANVLTF,TGTGCCAGCAGCTTGGGGGGTTATGGGGCCAACGTCCTGACTTTC
TRBJ2-5,TRBV28,TRBD1,.,CASSFQPSQGARGETQYF,TGTGCCAGCAGTTTCCAACCCTCACAGGGGGCGCGGGGGGAGACCCAGTACTTC
TRBJ2-7,TRBV6-1,.,.,CASSELYEQYF,TGTGCCAGCAGTGAGTTGTACGAGCAGTACTTC
TRBJ2-1,TRBV7-2,TRBD2,.,CASSLGLAGNEQFF,TGTGCCAGCAGCTTGGGACTAGCGGGCAATGAGCAGTTCTTC
TRBJ2-7,TRBV30,TRBD2,once,CAWSSPGLARYEQYF,TGTGCCTGGAGTTCCCCGGGACTAGCTCGCTACGAGCAGTACTTC
TRBJ2-3,TRBV18,TRBD2,.,CASSPRLAGRGDTQYF,TGTGCCAGCTCACCGCGACTAGCGGGACGTGGCGATACGCAGTATTTT
TRBJ2-7,TRBV7-8,.,.,CASSLERGNYEQYF,TGTGCCAGCAGCTTAGAACGGGGGAACTACGAGCAGTACTTC
TRBJ2-7,TRBV28,.,.,CASSFFRTRTNIEQYF,TGTGCCAGCAGTTTCTTCCGAACACGGACTAATATCGAGCAGTACTTC
TRBJ2-2,TRBV6-1,.,.,CASSDYRGTGELFF,TGTGCCAGCAGTGATTATCGGGGGACCGGGGAGCTGTTTTTT